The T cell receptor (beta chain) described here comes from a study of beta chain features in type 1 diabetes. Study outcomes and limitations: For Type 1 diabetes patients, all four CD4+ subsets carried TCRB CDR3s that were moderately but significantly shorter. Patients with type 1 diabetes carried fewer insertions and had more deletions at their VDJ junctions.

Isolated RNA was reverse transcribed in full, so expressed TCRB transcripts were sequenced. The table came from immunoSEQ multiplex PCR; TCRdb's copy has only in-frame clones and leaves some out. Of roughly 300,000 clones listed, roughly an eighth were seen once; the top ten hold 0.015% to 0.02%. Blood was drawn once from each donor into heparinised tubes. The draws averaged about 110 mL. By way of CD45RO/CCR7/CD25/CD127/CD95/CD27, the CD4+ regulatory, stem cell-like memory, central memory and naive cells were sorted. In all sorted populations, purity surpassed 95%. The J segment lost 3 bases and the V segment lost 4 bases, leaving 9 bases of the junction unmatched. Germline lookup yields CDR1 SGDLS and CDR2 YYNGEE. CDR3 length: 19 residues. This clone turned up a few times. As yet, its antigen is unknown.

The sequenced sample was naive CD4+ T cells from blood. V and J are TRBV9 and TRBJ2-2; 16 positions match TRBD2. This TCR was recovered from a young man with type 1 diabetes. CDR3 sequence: CASSLGLAGGPGHTGELFF. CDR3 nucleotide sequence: TGTGCCAGCAGCCTGGGACTAGCGGGAGGGCCCGGGCACACCGGGGAGCTGTTTTTT.